Following are 4 T cell receptor beta chains from one sample sequenced in a study of cytomegalovirus exposure and HLA in healthy donors. PCR amplification relied on 60 Vbeta primers (plus 13 Jbeta primers). Clones were read by immunoSEQ multiplex PCR, and TCRdb kept only the in-frame ones, dropping some. The sample contains about 160,000 clones, roughly 80% of which appear only once. Material: PBMCs. The receptors come from a woman aged 40 to 50 in good health and CMV-seronegative.

The rearrangement links TRBV6-1 to TRBJ1-1; D unclear. CDR1 and CDR2 (germline): MNHNS, SASEGT. Between the trimmed V and J ends, which lost 7 bases and 4 bases, there was a span of 16 bases. The length of the CDR3 is 14 residues. In DNA, the CDR3 is TGTGCCAGCACCCTTAATAGAGGCAGCACTGAAGCTTTCTTT. This encodes CASTLNRGSTEAFF.

V gene TRBV2 combines with J gene TRBJ1-4; 8 bases agree with TRBD1. CDR3 length: 14 amino acids. With V trimmed by 6 bases and J by 10 bases, 10 bases remained unmatched. From germline, CDR1 is SNHLY and CDR2 FYNNEI. CDR3 coding DNA: TGTGCCAGCAGGACATCGGGACAGGCAGGAAAACTGTTTTTT. It yields the protein CASRTSGQAGKLFF.

The chain uses TRBV7-6 and TRBJ1-2; 8 nucleotides match TRBD1. This CDR3 is 16 amino acids long. Per germline, CDR1 SGHVS and CDR2 FNYEAQ. V lost 0 bases, J lost 4 bases, and 7 bases stayed unmatched. The CDR3 DNA follows: TGTGCCAGCAGCTTAGCGGCCAGGGGGCAGGGCTATGGCTACACCTTC. The encoded protein is CASSLAARGQGYGYTF. Complete variable domain (other parts from reference TRBV7-6 and TRBJ1-2): GAGVSQSPRYKVTKRGQDVALRCDPISGHVSLYWYRQALGQGPEFLTYFNYEAQQDKSGLPNDRFSAERPEGSISTLTIQRTEQRDSAMYRCASSLAARGQGYGYTFGSGTRLTVV.

The count of this clone is one. This rearrangement joins TRBV9 to TRBJ2-2; D unclear. The CDR3 runs to 15 residues. CDR1 SGDLS and CDR2 YYNGEE come from the germline V gene. V lost 6 bases and J 2 bases, leaving 14 bases between the germline ends. In nucleotides, the CDR3 is TGTGCCAGCAACGGTGGTTCCTCAAACACCGGGGAGCTGTTTTTT. It is translated as CASNGGSSNTGELFF.